Listed below are T cell receptor beta chains from one sample, sequenced in a study of a mutant IDH1 vaccine in newly diagnosed glioma. For these receptors, no antigen is known. Profiled with immunoSEQ multiplex PCR; TCRdb holds only in-frame clones, not every one. The sample yields 35,000 to 50,000 clones, 92% seen once. Sample: PBMCs, taken from a glioma patient whose treatment included an IDH1 peptide vaccine. These receptors originate from a man in his fifties with glioma. Each CDR3 is given with its conserved first and last residue. Each record gives: V gene, CDR3 length, J gene, CDR3 protein.

TRBV5-6	17	TRBJ2-5	CASSLDRGGNLRETQYF
TRBV4-2	13	TRBJ2-3	CASSQFRTDTQYF
TRBV5-6	14	TRBJ2-7	CASTRDQTFYEQYF
TRBV5-1	14	TRBJ2-7	CASSFRDRDYEQYF
TRBV27	13	TRBJ2-7	CASNPGGGREQYF
TRBV10-3	13	TRBJ1-2	CAISEGQGYGYTF
TRBV9	13	TRBJ2-5	CASSAPDRETQYF
TRBV11-2	13	TRBJ2-1	CASSYRRGNEQFF
TRBV9	17	TRBJ1-3	CASSVGVRAGYGNTIYF
TRBV29-1	13	TRBJ1-2	CSVVDRTPWSYTF
TRBV19	14	TRBJ2-7	CASSMSGGVDEQYF
TRBV28	11	TRBJ1-1	CASNGHTEAFF
TRBV10-3	16	TRBJ1-2	CAISESWTAPNYGYTF
TRBV7-9	16	TRBJ2-7	CASSLSTSGASYEQYF
TRBV4-2	13	TRBJ2-7	CASSRQGALEQYF
TRBV30	13	TRBJ2-1	CAWSQGGYNEQFF
TRBV4-3	14	TRBJ2-1	CASSPGLAYNEQFF
TRBV2	14	TRBJ2-7	CASSVTGGAYEQYF
TRBV7-9	15	TRBJ1-1	CASSLPWTGNTEAFF
TRBV5-6	15	TRBJ1-2	CASSLVESSRGGYTF
TRBV30	14	TRBJ1-1	CAGIRGGVNTEAFF
TRBV15	15	TRBJ2-2	CATSRARTGPGELFF
TRBV28	16	TRBJ2-1	CASSFRAGAFYNEQFF
TRBV27	14	TRBJ2-7	CASSVRDTSYEQYF
TRBV27	19	TRBJ1-6	CASRSIRGFSPRGNSPLHF
TRBV4-2	14	TRBJ2-1	CASSQGTSLGVKFF
TRBV11-2	13	TRBJ1-5	CASSLKGDQPQHF
TRBV10-2	13	TRBJ1-5	CASSTGGYQPQHF
TRBV7-6	13	TRBJ1-1	CASSPGMGTEAFF
TRBV15	16	TRBJ2-6	CATSRDPGSGANVLTF
TRBV30	15	TRBJ2-5	CAWSPPDREGGGQYF
TRBV4-1	16	TRBJ2-1	CASSRLDLRGNNEQFF
TRBV10-2	13	TRBJ2-7	CASSTSGVGEQYF
TRBV10-2	14	TRBJ1-1	CASSFGRWNTEAFF
TRBV7-2	14	TRBJ2-1	CASSSGGKYNEQFF
TRBV6-4	12	TRBJ1-4	CASSEEGGKLFF
TRBV6-5	15	TRBJ2-3	CASSAQGQRTDTQYF
TRBV7-2	13	TRBJ2-2	CASSLSATGELFF
TRBV19	14	TRBJ2-7	CASSPRTVSYEQYF
TRBV15	15	TRBJ2-7	CATSRAPEMWNEQYF
TRBV30	15	TRBJ1-2	CACSPRSPFSAGYTF
TRBV5-4	16	TRBJ1-3	CASSLGGRSAGNTIYF
TRBV10-3	15	TRBJ2-3	CAISGGLAVTDTQYF
TRBV7-9	15	TRBJ1-2	CASSPPGQANYGYTF
TRBV4-2	15	TRBJ2-3	CASSQRGGGGDTQYF
TRBV6-5	16	TRBJ1-5	CASSYSGPQGNQPQHF
TRBV2	16	TRBJ1-5	CASRRGQGAADQPQHF
TRBV15	16	TRBJ1-2	CATSRDLVTRGYGYTF
TRBV5-1	15	TRBJ2-1	CASSLVSSSGNEQFF
TRBV5-6	16	TRBJ2-7	CASSLGSADPTYEQYF
TRBV19	14	TRBJ1-4	CASSIEGRGEKLFF
TRBV15	13	TRBJ1-2	CATSSEGNYGYTF
TRBV15	13	TRBJ1-4	CATSRRMNEKLFF
TRBV4-1	16	TRBJ2-3	CASSQRGTGSTDTQYF
TRBV6-5	14	TRBJ1-1	CASSSGGLYTEAFF